Included here is one T cell receptor beta chain sequence, with context. Its antigen is currently unknown. The data are from a study of CD8 T cells in Susac syndrome. Points from the study as a whole: The TCR sequencing and HLA analysis in the study involved a relatively small number of individuals, as the study acknowledged.

When the RNA was reverse transcribed, random hexamers were used with an input of about 0.45 to 1 ug. One entry per CDR3 protein results from TCRdb running MiXCR on the immunoSEQ multiplex PCR reads. The sample has over 95,000 distinct CDR3 sequences; about 90% are singletons. The CDR3 contains 14 residues. Trimming stripped 1 base from V and 4 bases from J, with 11 bases between. From germline, CDR1 is SGHVS and CDR2 FQNEAQ. Sequencing of TCR beta drew on CD8+ and CD4+ T cells from blood. Purification of the CD8+ and CD4+ T cells relied on negative isolation, and TEMRA cells underwent FACS enrichment.

This chain links TRBV7-8 with TRBJ2-7, with D perhaps being TRBD1 or TRBD2 (6 bases each). This sequence originates from a human donor in good health. Sequencing used CD8+ T cells from PBMCs. This CDR3 is CASSLDGGLYEQYF. For the CDR3, the DNA is TGTGCCAGCAGCTTAGATGGGGGGCTTTACGAGCAGTACTTC.